This T cell receptor (beta chain) was found in a study of cytomegalovirus exposure and HLA in healthy donors. Germline values: CDR1 MNHEY, CDR2 SVGAGI. There are 13 residues in the CDR3. Trimming removed 2 bases at V and 3 bases at J, with 7 bases between. This clone occurred once. Vbeta (60) and Jbeta (13) primers were used in the PCR. Assay: immunoSEQ multiplex PCR; the TCRdb copy retains only in-frame clones and omits some. This table has about 140,000 clones, 80% appearing once. The sample was PBMCs. The sequence came from a female donor in good health and CMV-seronegative. V gene TRBV6-5 combines with J gene TRBJ2-5, with a tentative D call TRBD2 (6 bases). The CDR3 reads CASSYTGEETQYF. For the CDR3, the DNA is TGTGCCAGCAGTTACACGGGGGAAGAGACCCAGTACTTC.